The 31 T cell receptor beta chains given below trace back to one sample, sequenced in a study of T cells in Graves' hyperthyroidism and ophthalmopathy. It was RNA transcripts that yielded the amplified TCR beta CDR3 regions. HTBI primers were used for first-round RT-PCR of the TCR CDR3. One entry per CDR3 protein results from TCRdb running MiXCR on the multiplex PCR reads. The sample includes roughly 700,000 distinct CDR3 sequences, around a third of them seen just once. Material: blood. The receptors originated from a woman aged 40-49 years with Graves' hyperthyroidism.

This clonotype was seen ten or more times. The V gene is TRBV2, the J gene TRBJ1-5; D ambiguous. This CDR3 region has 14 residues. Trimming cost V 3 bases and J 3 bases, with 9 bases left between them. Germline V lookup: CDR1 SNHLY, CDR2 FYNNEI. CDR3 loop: CASSDGNLNQPQHF. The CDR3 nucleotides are TGTGCCAGCAGTGATGGGAACCTCAATCAGCCCCAGCATTTT.

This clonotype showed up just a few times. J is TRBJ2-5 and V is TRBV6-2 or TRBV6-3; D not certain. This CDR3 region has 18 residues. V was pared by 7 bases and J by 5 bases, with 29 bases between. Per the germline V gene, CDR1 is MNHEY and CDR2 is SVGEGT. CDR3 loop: CASKLGIQDDLSPETQYF. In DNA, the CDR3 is TGTGCCAGCAAGTTGGGTATCCAGGACGACCTAAGTCCGGAGACCCAGTACTTC.

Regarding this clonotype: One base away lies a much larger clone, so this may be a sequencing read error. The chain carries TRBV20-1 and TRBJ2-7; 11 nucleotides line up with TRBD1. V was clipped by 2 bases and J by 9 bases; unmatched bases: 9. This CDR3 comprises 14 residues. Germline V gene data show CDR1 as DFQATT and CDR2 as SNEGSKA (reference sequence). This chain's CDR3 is CSARPGQGADVQYF. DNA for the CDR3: TGCAGTGCTAGACCCGGACAGGGGGCTGACGTGCAGTACTTC.

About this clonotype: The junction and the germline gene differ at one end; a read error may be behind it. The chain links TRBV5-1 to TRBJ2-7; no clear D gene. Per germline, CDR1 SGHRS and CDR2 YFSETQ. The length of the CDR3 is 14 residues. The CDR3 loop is CASSVESASYEQCF. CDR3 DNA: TGCGCCAGCAGCGTAGAGTCAGCATCCTACGAGCAGTGCTTC.

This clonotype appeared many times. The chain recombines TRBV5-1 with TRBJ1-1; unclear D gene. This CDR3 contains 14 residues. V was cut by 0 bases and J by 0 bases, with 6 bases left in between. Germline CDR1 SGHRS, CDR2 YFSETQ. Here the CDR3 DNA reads TGCGCCAGCAGCTTGGGACCCATGAACACTGAAGCTTTCTTT. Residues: CASSLGPMNTEAFF. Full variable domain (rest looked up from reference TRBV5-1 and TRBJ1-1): KAGVTQTPRYLIKTRGQQVTLSCSPISGHRSVSWYQQTPGQGLQFLFEYFSETQRNKGNFPGRFSGRQFSNSRSEMNVSTLELGDSALYLCASSLGPMNTEAFFGQGTRLTVV.

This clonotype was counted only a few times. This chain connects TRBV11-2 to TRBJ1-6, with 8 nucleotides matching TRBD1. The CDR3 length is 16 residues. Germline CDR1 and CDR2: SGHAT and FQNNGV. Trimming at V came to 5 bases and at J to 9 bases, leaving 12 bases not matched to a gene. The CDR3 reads CASSPPPGTGGSPLHF. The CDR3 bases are TGTGCCAGCAGCCCGCCCCCAGGGACAGGCGGTTCACCCCTCCACTTT.

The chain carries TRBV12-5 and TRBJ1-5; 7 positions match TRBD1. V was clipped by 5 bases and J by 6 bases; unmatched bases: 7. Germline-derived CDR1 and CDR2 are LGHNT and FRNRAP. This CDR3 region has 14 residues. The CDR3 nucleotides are TGTGCTAGTGGTCCCGGTGAGGGGGCTCAGCCCCAGCATTTT. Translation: CASGPGEGAQPQHF.

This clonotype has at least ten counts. The CDR3 here is CASSSQVNTEAFF. The CDR3 coding sequence is TGTGCCAGCAGTTCCCAGGTGAACACTGAAGCTTTCTTT. The chain couples TRBV6-5 to TRBJ1-1; D is uncertain. CDR1 is MNHEY, CDR2 SVGAGI, per germline. V lost 4 bases to trimming and J lost 0 bases, with 6 bases between them. The CDR3 sequence is 13 residues long.

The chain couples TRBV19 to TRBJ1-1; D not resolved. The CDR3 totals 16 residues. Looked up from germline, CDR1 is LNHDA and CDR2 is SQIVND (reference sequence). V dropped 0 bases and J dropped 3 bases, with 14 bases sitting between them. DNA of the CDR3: TGTGCCAGTAGTATAGATCAGAAAGGCCTACACACTGAAGCTTTCTTT. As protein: CASSIDQKGLHTEAFF.

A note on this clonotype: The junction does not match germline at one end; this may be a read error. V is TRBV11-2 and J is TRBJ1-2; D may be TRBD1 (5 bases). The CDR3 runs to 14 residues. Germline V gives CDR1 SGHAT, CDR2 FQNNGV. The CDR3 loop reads CASSLEDTNYGHTF. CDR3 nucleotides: TGTGCCAGCAGCTTAGAGGACACCAACTATGGCCACACCTTC.

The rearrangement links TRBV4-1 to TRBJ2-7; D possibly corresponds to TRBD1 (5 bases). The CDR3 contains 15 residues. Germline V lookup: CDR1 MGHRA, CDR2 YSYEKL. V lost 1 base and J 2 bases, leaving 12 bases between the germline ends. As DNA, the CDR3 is TGCGCCAGCAGCCAAGGCAGGGTGGGGACCTACGAGCAGTACTTC. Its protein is CASSQGRVGTYEQYF.

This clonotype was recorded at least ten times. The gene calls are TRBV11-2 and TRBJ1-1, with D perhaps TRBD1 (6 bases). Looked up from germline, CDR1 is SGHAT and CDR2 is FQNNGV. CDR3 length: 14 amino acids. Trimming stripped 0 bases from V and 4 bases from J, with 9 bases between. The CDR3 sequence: CASSLEGAATEAFF. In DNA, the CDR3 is TGTGCCAGCAGCTTAGAGGGGGCGGCCACTGAAGCTTTCTTT.

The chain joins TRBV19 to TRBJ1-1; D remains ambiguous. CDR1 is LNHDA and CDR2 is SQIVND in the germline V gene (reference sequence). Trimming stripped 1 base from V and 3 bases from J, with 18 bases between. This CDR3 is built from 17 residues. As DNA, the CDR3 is TGTGCCAGTAGTATAGTAGCCCCACGCTACACGGACACTGAAGCTTTCTTT. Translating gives CASSIVAPRYTDTEAFF.

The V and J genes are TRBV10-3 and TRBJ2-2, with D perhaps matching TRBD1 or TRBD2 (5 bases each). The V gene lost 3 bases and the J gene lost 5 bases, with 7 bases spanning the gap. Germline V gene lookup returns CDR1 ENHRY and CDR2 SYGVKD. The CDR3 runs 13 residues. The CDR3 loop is CAISDRETGELFF. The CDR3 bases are TGTGCCATCAGTGACAGGGAGACCGGGGAGCTGTTTTTT.

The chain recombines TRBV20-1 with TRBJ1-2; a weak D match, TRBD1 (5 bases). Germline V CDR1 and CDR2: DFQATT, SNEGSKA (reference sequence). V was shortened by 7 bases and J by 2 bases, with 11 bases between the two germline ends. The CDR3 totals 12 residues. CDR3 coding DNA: TGCAGTGAGACCGGGACCAACTATGGCTACACCTTC. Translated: CSETGTNYGYTF.

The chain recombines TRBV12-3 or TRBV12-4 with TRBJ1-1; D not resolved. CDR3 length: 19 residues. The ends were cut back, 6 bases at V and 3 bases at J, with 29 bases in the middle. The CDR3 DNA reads TGTGCCAGCAGCTACCTCTGTCTTTTAGTCTCTTTGTGTGACACTGAAGCTTTCTTT. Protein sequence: CASSYLCLLVSLCDTEAFF.

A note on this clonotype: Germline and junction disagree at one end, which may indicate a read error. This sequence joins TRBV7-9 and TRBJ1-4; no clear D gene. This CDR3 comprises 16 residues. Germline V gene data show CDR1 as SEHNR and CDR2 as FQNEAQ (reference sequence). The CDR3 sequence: CASSLNAGRRGGKLFF. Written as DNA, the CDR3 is TGCGCCAGCAGCCTCAACGCAGGAAGGAGAGGTGGAAAACTGTTTTTT.

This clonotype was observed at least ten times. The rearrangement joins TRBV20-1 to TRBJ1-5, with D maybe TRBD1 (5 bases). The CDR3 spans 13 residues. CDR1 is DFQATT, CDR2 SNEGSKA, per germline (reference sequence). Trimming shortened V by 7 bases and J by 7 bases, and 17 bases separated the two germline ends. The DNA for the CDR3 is TGCAGTGTTCCAGGGAGGCTTCAGCAGCCCCAGCATTTT. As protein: CSVPGRLQQPQHF.

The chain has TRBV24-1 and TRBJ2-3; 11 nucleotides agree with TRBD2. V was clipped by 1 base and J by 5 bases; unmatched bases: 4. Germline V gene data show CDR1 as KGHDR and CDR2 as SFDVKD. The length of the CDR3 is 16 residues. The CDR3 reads CATSDFASGRKDTQYF. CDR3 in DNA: TGTGCCACCAGTGATTTCGCTAGCGGGAGGAAAGATACGCAGTATTTT.

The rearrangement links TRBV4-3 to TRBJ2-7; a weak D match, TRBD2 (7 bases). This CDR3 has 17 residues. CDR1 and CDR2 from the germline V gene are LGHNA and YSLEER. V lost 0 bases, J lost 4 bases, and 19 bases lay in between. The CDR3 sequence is CASSQDSWAGEGYEQYF. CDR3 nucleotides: TGCGCCAGCAGCCAAGATTCTTGGGCAGGGGAGGGGTACGAGCAGTACTTC.

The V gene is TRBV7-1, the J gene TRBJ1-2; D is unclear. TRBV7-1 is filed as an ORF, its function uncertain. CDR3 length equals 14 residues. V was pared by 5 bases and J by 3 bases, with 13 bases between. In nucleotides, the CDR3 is TGTGCCAGCAGCCGTTACGCGGATCACTATGGCTACACCTTC. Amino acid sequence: CASSRYADHYGYTF.

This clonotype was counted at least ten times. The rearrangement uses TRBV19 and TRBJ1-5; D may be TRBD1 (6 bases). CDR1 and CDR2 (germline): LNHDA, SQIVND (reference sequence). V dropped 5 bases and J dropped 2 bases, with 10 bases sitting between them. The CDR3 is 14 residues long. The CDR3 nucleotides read TGTGCCAGTAGTGGGCCAGGGGGCAATCAGCCCCAGCATTTT. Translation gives CASSGPGGNQPQHF.

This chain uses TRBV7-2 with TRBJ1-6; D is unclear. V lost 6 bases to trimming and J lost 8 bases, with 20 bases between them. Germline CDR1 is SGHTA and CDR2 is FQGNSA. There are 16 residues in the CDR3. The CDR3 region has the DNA TGTGCCAGCAGTCTATCACTCGGCCGGGGTGATTCACCCCTCCACTTT. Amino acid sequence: CASSLSLGRGDSPLHF.

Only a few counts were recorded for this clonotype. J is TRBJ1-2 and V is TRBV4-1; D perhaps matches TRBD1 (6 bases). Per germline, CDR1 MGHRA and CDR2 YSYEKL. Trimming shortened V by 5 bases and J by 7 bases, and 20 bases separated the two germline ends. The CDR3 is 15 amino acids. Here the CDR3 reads CASSSPIATGAGYTF. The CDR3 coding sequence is TGCGCCAGCAGCTCCCCTATAGCGACAGGCGCTGGCTACACCTTC.

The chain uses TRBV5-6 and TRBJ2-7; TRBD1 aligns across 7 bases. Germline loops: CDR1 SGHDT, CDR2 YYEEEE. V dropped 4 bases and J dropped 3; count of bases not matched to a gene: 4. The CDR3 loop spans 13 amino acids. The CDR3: CASSGQVLYEQYF. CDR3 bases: TGTGCCAGCAGCGGACAGGTGCTCTACGAGCAGTACTTC.

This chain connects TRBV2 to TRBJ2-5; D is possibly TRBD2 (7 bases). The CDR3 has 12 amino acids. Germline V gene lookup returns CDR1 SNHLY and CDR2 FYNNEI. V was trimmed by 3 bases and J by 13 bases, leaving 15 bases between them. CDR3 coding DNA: TGTGCCAGCAGTGAGACGGGGGGCATGGGGTACTTC. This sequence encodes CASSETGGMGYF.

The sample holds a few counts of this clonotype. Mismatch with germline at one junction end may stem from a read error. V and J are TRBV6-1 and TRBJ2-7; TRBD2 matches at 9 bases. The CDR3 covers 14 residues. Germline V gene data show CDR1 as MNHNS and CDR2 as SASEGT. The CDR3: CVSSYLRTSDEQYF. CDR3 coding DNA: TGTGTCAGCAGTTACTTAAGGACTAGCGACGAGCAGTACTTC.

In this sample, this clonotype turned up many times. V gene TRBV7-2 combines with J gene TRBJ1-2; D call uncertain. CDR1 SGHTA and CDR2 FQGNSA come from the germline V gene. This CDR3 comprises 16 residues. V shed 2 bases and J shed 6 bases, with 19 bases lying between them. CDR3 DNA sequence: TGTGCCAGCAGCTTATATTCAGGCGGCAGCGGGGATGGCTACACCTTC. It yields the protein CASSLYSGGSGDGYTF.

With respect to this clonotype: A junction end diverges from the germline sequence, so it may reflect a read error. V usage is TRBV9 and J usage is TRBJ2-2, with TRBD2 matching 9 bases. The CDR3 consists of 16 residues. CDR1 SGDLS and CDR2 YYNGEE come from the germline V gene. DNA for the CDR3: TGTGCCAGCAGCGTCACTCTAGCGGGAAGCACCCGGGAGCTGTTTTTT. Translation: CASSVTLAGSTRELFF.

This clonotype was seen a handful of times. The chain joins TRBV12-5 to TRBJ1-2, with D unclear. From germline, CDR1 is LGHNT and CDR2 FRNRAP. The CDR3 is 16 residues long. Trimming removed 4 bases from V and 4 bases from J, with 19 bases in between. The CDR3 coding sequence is TGTGCTAGTGGTTCCCAAGTGGGGTCAAGATCCTATGGCTACACCTTC. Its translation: CASGSQVGSRSYGYTF.

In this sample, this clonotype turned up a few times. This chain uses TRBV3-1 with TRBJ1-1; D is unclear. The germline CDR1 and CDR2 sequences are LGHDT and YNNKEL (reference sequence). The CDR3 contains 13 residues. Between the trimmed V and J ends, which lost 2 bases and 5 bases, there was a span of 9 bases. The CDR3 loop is CASSQIGVTEAFF. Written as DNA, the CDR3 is TGTGCCAGCAGCCAAATTGGAGTAACTGAAGCTTTCTTT.